This passage covers 29 T cell receptor beta chains from one sample sequenced in a study of T cells after yellow fever vaccination. MiXCR was run by TCRdb on the 5' RACE reads, yielding one entry per CDR3 protein. The sample holds fewer than 400,000 distinct CDR3 sequences, 6.2% seen once. Sequenced here: PBMCs, sampled 5 days after the yellow fever booster vaccination. Every receptor here comes from a man aged 30-40 years who received the YFV17D yellow fever vaccine.

Ten or more counts support this clonotype. The chain employs TRBV7-9 and TRBJ2-3, with TRBD2 as a possible D gene (5 bases). The V gene's germline CDR1 is SEHNR and CDR2 FQNEAQ (reference sequence). The CDR3 covers 13 residues. Trimming removed 5 bases at V and 9 bases at J, with 15 bases between. The CDR3 DNA reads TGTGCCAGCAGCCCCCGAGGGCGGTTAACGCAGTATTTT. Translation: CASSPRGRLTQYF.

The rearrangement links TRBV20-1 to TRBJ2-5; tentatively, D is TRBD2 (5 bases). Trimming removed 6 bases at V and 0 bases at J, with 14 bases between. The CDR3 consists of 14 residues. Germline CDR1 reads DFQATT; CDR2 reads SNEGSKA (reference sequence). CDR3: CSASGTGNQETQYF. The CDR3 DNA sequence: TGCAGTGCAAGCGGAACGGGCAACCAAGAGACCCAGTACTTC.

This clonotype was picked up many times. The chain recombines TRBV20-1 with TRBJ1-2; TRBD1 matches at 7 bases. This CDR3 is 13 amino acids long. Germline V lookup: CDR1 DFQATT, CDR2 SNEGSKA (reference sequence). The V segment lost 5 bases and the J segment 5 bases; nucleotides outside the gene matches: 8. The CDR3 sequence is CSAATGQFYGYTF. As DNA, the CDR3 is TGCAGTGCTGCCACGGGACAGTTTTATGGCTACACCTTC.

The CDR3 here is CASSQGQGSDTQYF. CDR3 nucleotide sequence: TGCGCCAGCAGCCAAGGACAGGGCTCAGATACGCAGTATTTT. The rearrangement joins TRBV5-1 to TRBJ2-3; 8 bases match TRBD1. The CDR3 covers 14 residues. V was pared by 4 bases and J by 4 bases, with 5 bases of the junction left unmatched. CDR1 SGHRS and CDR2 YFSETQ come from the germline V gene.

This clonotype was found many times. This chain joins TRBV24-1 and TRBJ1-5; D gene uncertain. CDR1 and CDR2 (germline): KGHDR, SFDVKD. The CDR3 runs 14 residues. The V end lost 3 bases, the J end lost 0 bases, and 5 bases lay between the germline ends. The CDR3 DNA reads as TGTGCCACCAGTGATCTCAATAGCAATCAGCCCCAGCATTTT. Its protein is CATSDLNSNQPQHF.

The V gene is TRBV18, the J gene TRBJ2-7; D uncertain. From germline, CDR1 is KGHSH and CDR2 LQKENI. V was pared by 3 bases and J by 3 bases, with 9 bases between. The CDR3 totals 13 residues. In nucleotides, the CDR3 is TGTGCCAGCTCACCTGGGGATGTCTACGAGCAGTACTTC. This codes for CASSPGDVYEQYF.

There are a few counts of this clonotype. The chain joins TRBV18 to TRBJ1-6; TRBD1 agrees at 8 bases. Germline loops: CDR1 KGHSH, CDR2 LQKENI. Unmatched junction bases numbered 6, after V lost 3 bases and J lost 5 bases. The CDR3 has 16 amino acids. The CDR3, as DNA: TGTGCCAGCTCACCTACGACAGGGGTTGATAATTCACCCCTCCACTTT. It yields the protein CASSPTTGVDNSPLHF. Drawing the rest from reference TRBV18 and TRBJ1-6, the complete variable domain is NAGVMQNPRHLVRRRGQEARLRCSPMKGHSHVYWYRQLPEEGLKFMVYLQKENIIDESGMPKERFSAEFPKEGPSILRIQQVVRGDSAAYFCASSPTTGVDNSPLHFGNGTRLTVT.

This clonotype has at least ten counts. The chain couples TRBV5-1 to TRBJ2-1; TRBD1 might be the D (5 bases). This CDR3 region has 14 residues. Germline CDR1 reads SGHRS; CDR2 reads YFSETQ. With 2 bases removed from V and 1 base from J, the gap between germline ends came to 7 bases. CDR3 nucleotide sequence: TGCGCCAGCAGCTTTCCAGGGTCCTACAATGAGCAGTTCTTC. This encodes CASSFPGSYNEQFF.

This clonotype was recorded many times. The rearrangement links TRBV24-1 to TRBJ2-2, with TRBD2 identical over 8 bases. The CDR3 is 18 amino acids. V lost 3 bases to trimming and J lost 1 base; unmatched junction nucleotides: 9. Looked up from germline, CDR1 is KGHDR and CDR2 is SFDVKD. CDR3 loop: CATSDPGLGPLNTGELFF. The CDR3 bases are TGTGCCACCAGTGATCCGGGACTAGGGCCGCTGAACACCGGGGAGCTGTTTTTT.

The chain joins TRBV6-1 to TRBJ2-5, with TRBD2 identical over 7 bases. The CDR3 is 14 residues long. Germline values: CDR1 MNHNS, CDR2 SASEGT. J was trimmed by 4 bases and V by 6 bases; bases with no gene match: 8. The chain's CDR3 is CASSLTREGETQYF. CDR3 coding DNA: TGTGCCAGCAGCCTAACCAGGGAGGGAGAGACCCAGTACTTC.

This clonotype has ten or more counts. The chain joins TRBV5-1 to TRBJ2-1; 7 bases are a match to TRBD2. The CDR3 has 16 amino acids. In germline, CDR1 is SGHRS, CDR2 YFSETQ. V dropped 0 bases and J dropped 0; count of bases not matched to a gene: 3. CDR3 residues: CASSLGAGDSYNEQFF. CDR3 DNA: TGCGCCAGCAGCTTGGGGGCGGGGGACTCCTACAATGAGCAGTTCTTC.

V gene TRBV7-9 combines with J gene TRBJ2-3, with 7 positions matching TRBD1. The CDR3 contains 15 residues. The ends lost 5 bases at V and 2 bases at J; junction bases unmatched: 7. Germline CDR1 and CDR2: SEHNR and FQNEAQ (reference sequence). CDR3 nucleotides: TGTGCCAGCAGCAGAGGGACAGTCATCACAGATACGCAGTATTTT. Translating it yields CASSRGTVITDTQYF.

This clonotype was detected only a few times. This chain connects TRBV12-3 or TRBV12-4 to TRBJ1-6; D may be TRBD1 (6 bases). The ends were cut back, 8 bases at V and 7 bases at J, with 15 bases in the middle. This CDR3 comprises 14 residues. CDR3 bases: TGTGCCAGCTCTCCGGGGGCAGGGAATTCACCCCTCCACTTT. It specifies CASSPGAGNSPLHF.

This clonotype has ten or more counts. V gene TRBV11-1 combines with J gene TRBJ2-2, with 10 nucleotides matching TRBD2. CDR1 is SGHAT, CDR2 FQDESV, per germline (reference sequence). J gave up 5 bases and V 5 bases, and 17 bases lay outside the gene matches. This CDR3 has 19 residues. The DNA for the CDR3 is TGTGCCAGCAGCCACCAGACAGGAGTAGCGGGAGGTCGGACCGGGGAGCTGTTTTTT. Translated, it gives CASSHQTGVAGGRTGELFF. Full variable domain (missing parts from reference TRBV11-1 and TRBJ2-2): EAEVAQSPRYKITEKSQAVAFWCDPISGHATLYWYRQILGQGPELLVQFQDESVVDDSQLPKDRFSAERLKGVDSTLKIQPAELGDSAMYLCASSHQTGVAGGRTGELFFGEGSRLTVL.

The gene calls are TRBV20-1 and TRBJ1-1; no clear D. The CDR3 is made up of 14 amino acids. Deletions cut 0 bases from V and 1 base from J, with 9 bases between. Per the germline V gene, CDR1 is DFQATT and CDR2 is SNEGSKA (reference sequence). DNA for the CDR3: TGCAGTGCTAGAGAAGTAGGGAAGAACACTGAAGCTTTCTTT. Translation gives CSAREVGKNTEAFF.

This clonotype came up a few times. The J gene is TRBJ2-7, the V gene TRBV5-1; D gene ambiguous. The CDR3 loop spans 12 amino acids. Trimming took off 2 bases at V and 6 bases at J, with 9 bases between the two ends. Germline values: CDR1 SGHRS, CDR2 YFSETQ. The CDR3 sequence is CASSFKLGEQYF. The CDR3 DNA sequence: TGCGCCAGCAGCTTCAAATTGGGCGAGCAGTACTTC.

This chain joins TRBV20-1 and TRBJ2-1; TRBD2 agrees at 14 bases. Per germline, CDR1 DFQATT and CDR2 SNEGSKA (reference sequence). J was trimmed by 3 bases and V by 0 bases; bases with no gene match: 10. The CDR3 covers 19 residues. In nucleotides, the CDR3 is TGCAGTGCTAGAGATCTTCCCGGACTAGCGGGAGGATACTACAATGAGCAGTTCTTC. Translated: CSARDLPGLAGGYYNEQFF.

This clonotype was counted ten times or more. The chain employs TRBV7-8 and TRBJ1-2; possibly TRBD1 for D (5 bases). In germline, CDR1 is SGHVS, CDR2 FQNEAQ. This CDR3 has 14 residues. With 6 bases removed from V and 7 bases from J, the gap between germline ends came to 18 bases. CDR3 region: CASSWGRGEAGYTF. The CDR3 region has the DNA TGTGCCAGCAGTTGGGGGAGGGGCGAGGCTGGCTACACCTTC.

This clonotype has just a few counts. The CDR3 loop is CASSTNRKYGTDTQYF. CDR3 in DNA: TGTGCCAGTAGTACCAATAGGAAATACGGCACAGATACGCAGTATTTT. This chain connects TRBV19 to TRBJ2-3, with D hard to call. CDR1 and CDR2 from the germline V gene are LNHDA and SQIVND (reference sequence). The CDR3 loop spans 16 amino acids. The V gene lost 4 bases and the J gene lost 1 base, with 15 bases spanning the gap.

The chain recombines TRBV12-3 or TRBV12-4 with TRBJ2-1; tentatively, D is TRBD2 (5 bases). The CDR3 is made up of 13 amino acids. V lost 8 bases to trimming and J lost 5 bases, with 13 bases between them. The CDR3 spells CASRRTGNNEQFF. CDR3 in DNA: TGTGCCAGCCGCCGGACGGGGAACAATGAGCAGTTCTTC.

This clonotype was observed many times. The rearrangement uses TRBV6-5 and TRBJ1-1, with D uncertain. The germline gives CDR1 MNHEY, CDR2 SVGAGI. CDR3 length: 10 residues. As DNA, the CDR3 is TGTCGAGCGGGGAACACTGAAGCTTTCTTT. It yields the protein CRAGNTEAFF.

This clonotype was picked up many times. The chain employs TRBV21-1 and TRBJ1-5. TRBV21-1 is a recognized pseudogene. The CDR3 is 13 residues long. CDR3 protein: CASIQDGDQPQHF. The CDR3 DNA reads TGTGCCAGCATCCAAGACGGGGATCAGCCCCAGCATTTT.

This rearrangement joins TRBV5-4 to TRBJ2-5; D may correspond to TRBD1 or TRBD2 (10 bases each). V lost 2 bases and J 1 base, leaving 30 bases between the germline ends. CDR3 length: 21 amino acids. In germline, CDR1 is SGHNT, CDR2 YYREEE (reference sequence). The CDR3 protein is CASSFRGQGKIAGGLQETQYF. CDR3 bases: TGTGCCAGCAGCTTTCGGGGACAGGGGAAAATAGCGGGAGGACTCCAAGAGACCCAGTACTTC.

This clonotype has at least ten counts. The CDR3 loop reads CASSPGAGGDTQYF. DNA of the CDR3: TGTGCCAGCAGCCCGGGAGCGGGGGGTGATACGCAGTATTTT. This chain connects TRBV4-2 to TRBJ2-3; 9 bases match TRBD2. Germline loops: CDR1 LGHNA, CDR2 YNFKEQ. The CDR3 contains 14 residues. Trimming took 4 bases from V and 6 from J; bases not matched to a gene: 5.

This clonotype was detected ten times or more. The V and J genes are TRBV6-2 or TRBV6-3 and TRBJ2-7, with 11 bases aligning to TRBD2. The CDR3 consists of 16 residues. Germline CDR1 reads MNHEY; CDR2 reads SVGEGT. J gave up 1 base and V 7 bases, and 9 bases lay outside the gene matches. The CDR3: CASTKPGTSGSYEQYF. The CDR3 DNA sequence: TGTGCCAGCACCAAACCCGGGACTAGCGGATCCTACGAGCAGTACTTC.

In this sample, this clonotype turned up many times. The rearrangement uses TRBV6-2 or TRBV6-3 and TRBJ2-5, with TRBD2 matching 10 bases. Looked up from germline, CDR1 is MNHEY and CDR2 is SVGEGT. This CDR3 is built from 16 residues. Trimming took 3 bases from V and 5 from J; bases not matched to a gene: 9. The CDR3 nucleotides read TGTGCCAGCAGTTATGGTCTAGCGGGGGAGATCGAGACCCAGTACTTC. This translates into CASSYGLAGEIETQYF.

This clonotype showed up just a few times. The chain recombines TRBV20-1 with TRBJ1-1; D is undetermined. The CDR3 length is 15 residues. The germline V and J ends were trimmed by 5 bases and 1 base, with 17 bases remaining between them. Germline CDR1 reads DFQATT; CDR2 reads SNEGSKA (reference sequence). The CDR3 reads CSARSLWMSNTEAFF. The CDR3 DNA follows: TGCAGTGCTCGTTCCCTTTGGATGTCGAACACTGAAGCTTTCTTT.

The chain combines TRBV20-1 with TRBJ2-2; D gene unclear. The CDR3 is 12 residues long. Trimming shortened V by 4 bases and J by 4 bases, and 7 bases separated the two germline ends. Per the germline V gene, CDR1 is DFQATT and CDR2 is SNEGSKA (reference sequence). CDR3 DNA sequence: TGCAGTGCTAAGACTCTCACCGGGGAGCTGTTTTTT. Its protein is CSAKTLTGELFF.

V is TRBV29-1 and J is TRBJ1-1; 7 nucleotides align to TRBD1. The CDR3 contains 12 residues. Germline assignment: CDR1 SQVTM and CDR2 ANQGSEA. V trimming: 7 bases; J trimming: 5 bases; junction bases outside the gene matches: 7. The DNA of the CDR3 is TGCAGCGCAAACAGGGGCGGGACTGAAGCTTTCTTT. Residues: CSANRGGTEAFF.